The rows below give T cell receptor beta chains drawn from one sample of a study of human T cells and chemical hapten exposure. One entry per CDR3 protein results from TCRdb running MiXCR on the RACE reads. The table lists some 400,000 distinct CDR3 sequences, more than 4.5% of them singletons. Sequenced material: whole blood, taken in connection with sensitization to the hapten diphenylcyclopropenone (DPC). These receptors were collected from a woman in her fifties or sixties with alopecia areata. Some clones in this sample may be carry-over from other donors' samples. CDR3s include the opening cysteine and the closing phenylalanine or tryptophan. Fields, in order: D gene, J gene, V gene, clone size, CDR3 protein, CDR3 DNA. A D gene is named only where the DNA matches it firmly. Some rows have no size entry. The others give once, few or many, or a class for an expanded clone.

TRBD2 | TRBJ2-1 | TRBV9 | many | CASSPPRGGVHEQFF | TGTGCCAGCAGCCCTCCGCGCGGGGGGGTCCATGAGCAGTTCTTC
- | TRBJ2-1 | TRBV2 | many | CASERGGGTYNEQFF | TGTGCCAGTGAAAGGGGAGGGGGCACCTACAATGAGCAGTTCTTC
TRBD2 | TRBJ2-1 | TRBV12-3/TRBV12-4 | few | CASSTTSGRTNEQFF | TGTGCCAGCAGTACGACTAGCGGGAGAACCAATGAGCAGTTCTTC
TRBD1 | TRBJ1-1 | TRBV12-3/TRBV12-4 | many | CASSRTGVEEAFF | TGTGCCAGCAGTAGGACAGGGGTGGAGGAGGCTTTCTTT
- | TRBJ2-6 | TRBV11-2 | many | CASSSTAYQANVLTF | TGTGCCAGCAGCTCCACGGCCTACCAGGCCAACGTCCTGACTTTC
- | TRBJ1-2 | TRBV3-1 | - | CASSQEVRGGGYTF | TGTGCCAGCAGCCAAGAAGTGAGGGGAGGCGGCTACACCTTC
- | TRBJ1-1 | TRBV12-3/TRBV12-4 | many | CASSNRDTEAFF | TGTGCCAGCAGTAACAGGGATACTGAAGCTTTCTTT
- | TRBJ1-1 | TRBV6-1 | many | CASRLIQEGNTEAFF | TGTGCCAGCAGACTTATACAGGAGGGGAACACTGAAGCTTTCTTT
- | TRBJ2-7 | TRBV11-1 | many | CASSPRLDEQYF | TGTGCCAGCAGCCCGCGGCTTGACGAGCAGTACTTC
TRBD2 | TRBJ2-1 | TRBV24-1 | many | CATSDKEGLAGYNEQFF | TGTGCCACCAGTGACAAAGAGGGTCTAGCGGGTTACAATGAGCAGTTCTTC
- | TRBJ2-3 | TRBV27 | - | CASSSVRGPSSTDTQYF | TGTGCCAGCAGTTCCGTGCGGGGCCCTTCTAGCACAGATACGCAGTATTTT
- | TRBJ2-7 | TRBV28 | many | CACRDSSSYEQYF | TGTGCCTGCCGGGACTCTTCCTCCTACGAGCAGTACTTC
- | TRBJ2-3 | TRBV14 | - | CASSRFRAGNTDTQYF | TGTGCCAGCAGCCGATTCCGAGCGGGCAACACAGATACGCAGTATTTT